This T cell receptor (beta chain) comes out of a study of shared clonotypes between healthy human individuals. Genomic DNA per cell subset filled all wells of several immunoSEQ plates. Original handling: Because ImmunoSEQ provided only junction sequences with no quality scores, the filtering differed. Sequenced by immunoSEQ multiplex PCR; TCRdb stores in-frame clones only, minus some. That table is the source of V, J and clone size, and D and trimming were worked out from the DNA. Of about 490,000 clones detected, roughly four fifths appear once; the ten largest clones hold 13%. The CDR3 has 16 residues. Per germline, CDR1 LGHNA and CDR2 YSLEER. The V segment lost 3 bases and the J segment 8 bases; nucleotides outside the gene matches: 12.

The material sequenced was PBMCs. V gene TRBV4-3 combines with J gene TRBJ1-4, with 7 bases lining up with TRBD1. This clonotype was obtained from a woman aged 40 to 50 in good health. Some clones in this sample may be carry-over from other donors' samples. Written as DNA, the CDR3 is TGCGCCAGCAGCCACATAGGGGAGGGGGCCGCAGAAAAACTGTTTTTT. Encoded protein: CASSHIGEGAAEKLFF.